This is a list of T cell receptor beta chains from one sample in a study of neurological immune-mediated disorders. TCRdb itself ran the 5' RACE reads through MiXCR, one entry per CDR3 protein. The data contain 55,000 to 75,000 distinct CDR3 sequences, roughly 13% of them singletons. The sample was PBMCs. All receptors derive from a woman in her sixties or seventies with HTLV-1-associated myelopathy (HAM/TSP). CDR3s include the opening cysteine and the closing phenylalanine or tryptophan. Each record gives: V gene, clone size, CDR3 protein. Rows give clone size only sometimes, using once, few, many, or a class for an expanded clone.

v_call: TRBV5-1; clone_size: many; cdr3_aa: CASSLTTGGDYGYTF
v_call: TRBV6-5; clone_size: many; cdr3_aa: CASSASGTGVDEQFF
v_call: TRBV20-1; clone_size: many; cdr3_aa: CSAATGDFNQPQHF
v_call: TRBV7-8; clone_size: many; cdr3_aa: CASSATSGPYEQYF
v_call: TRBV7-9; clone_size: .; cdr3_aa: CASSLATGWGNEQFF
v_call: TRBV5-1; clone_size: many; cdr3_aa: CASSLGTSGYNEQFF
v_call: TRBV6-1; clone_size: .; cdr3_aa: CASSERPGARGSPLHF
v_call: TRBV5-1; clone_size: many; cdr3_aa: CASTRTSFMVGDEQFF
v_call: TRBV5-1; clone_size: many; cdr3_aa: CASSLVLGGNEQFF
v_call: TRBV5-6; clone_size: many; cdr3_aa: CASSLNRRSTDTQYF
v_call: TRBV12-3/TRBV12-4; clone_size: many; cdr3_aa: CASSNRPQRGGELFF
v_call: TRBV7-3; clone_size: many; cdr3_aa: CASSPNGNEQFF
v_call: TRBV27; clone_size: many; cdr3_aa: CASSYSGAQYF
v_call: TRBV27; clone_size: many; cdr3_aa: CASSLRTGFPYEQYF
v_call: TRBV28; clone_size: .; cdr3_aa: CASSPGTEDNEKLFF
v_call: TRBV12-3/TRBV12-4; clone_size: many; cdr3_aa: CASSLEAGLNTEAFF
v_call: TRBV7-8; clone_size: many; cdr3_aa: CASSLAGLAGANEQFF
v_call: TRBV7-2; clone_size: many; cdr3_aa: CASSQGLARNEQFF
v_call: TRBV4-1; clone_size: many; cdr3_aa: CASSPTVSSYNEQFF
v_call: TRBV5-1; clone_size: many; cdr3_aa: CASSLIKREFDNEQFF
v_call: TRBV10-3; clone_size: many; cdr3_aa: CAISRTGENEQFF
v_call: TRBV18; clone_size: .; cdr3_aa: CASSPQRDQPQHF
v_call: TRBV28; clone_size: many; cdr3_aa: CASSLNPGRGYTGELFF
v_call: TRBV5-1; clone_size: many; cdr3_aa: CASRPTPLGQTYGYTF
v_call: TRBV3-1; clone_size: .; cdr3_aa: CASSPRLAVSSYNEQFF
v_call: TRBV6-6; clone_size: many; cdr3_aa: CASSYSGPNYGYTF
v_call: TRBV20-1; clone_size: many; cdr3_aa: CSASPGAYSGANVLTF
v_call: TRBV15; clone_size: many; cdr3_aa: CATSRELPDTQYF
v_call: TRBV5-1; clone_size: many; cdr3_aa: CASWTSGRPDTQYF
v_call: TRBV3-1; clone_size: many; cdr3_aa: CASSQEDWDNEQFF
v_call: TRBV4-1; clone_size: .; cdr3_aa: CASSRRTSGKYEQYF
v_call: TRBV29-1; clone_size: many; cdr3_aa: CSVDGGRTDTQYF